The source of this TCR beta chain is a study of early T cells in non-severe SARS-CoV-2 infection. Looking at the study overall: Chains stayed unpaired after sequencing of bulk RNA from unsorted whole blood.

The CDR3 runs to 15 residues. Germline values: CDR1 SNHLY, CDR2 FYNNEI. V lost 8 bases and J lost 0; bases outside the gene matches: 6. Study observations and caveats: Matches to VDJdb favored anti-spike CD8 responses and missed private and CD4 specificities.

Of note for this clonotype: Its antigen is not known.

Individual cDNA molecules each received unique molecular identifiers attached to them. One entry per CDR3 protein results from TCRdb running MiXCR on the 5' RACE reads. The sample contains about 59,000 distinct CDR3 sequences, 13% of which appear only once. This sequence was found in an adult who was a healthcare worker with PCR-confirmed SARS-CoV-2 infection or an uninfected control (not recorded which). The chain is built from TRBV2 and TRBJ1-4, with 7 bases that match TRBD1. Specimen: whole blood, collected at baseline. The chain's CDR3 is CASQQGHATNEKLFF. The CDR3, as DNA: TGTGCCAGCCAACAGGGGCACGCAACTAATGAAAAACTGTTTTTT.